This section outlines one T cell receptor beta chain sequence together with its context. Its target is unknown. The sample comes from a study of OX40 agonist ivuxolimab in advanced cancers. Germline assignment: CDR1 SGHTA and CDR2 FQGNSA. The CDR3 extends over 17 amino acids. With 1 base removed from V and 4 bases from J, the gap between germline ends came to 17 bases. Study observations and caveats: Antigen targets of the expanded peripheral T cells went undetermined. Both CD4+ and CD8+ T cell populations in blood had undergone clonal expansion by week 6 at 0.1 to 3.0 mg/kg.

Some clones are missing from TCRdb's copy, which holds only in-frame ones; the method was immunoSEQ multiplex PCR. The sample lists around 21,000 clones, roughly 80% occurring once. The genes are TRBV7-2 and TRBJ1-5; weak D call: TRBD1 (6 bases). This material consisted of CD4+ or CD8+ T cells sorted from blood, taken in a trial of the OX40 agonist ivuxolimab. The clonotype comes from an adult with an advanced solid tumor such as melanoma, head and neck, liver or kidney cancer. CDR3 coding DNA: TGTGCCAGCAGCTTAGGGGCAGGGGCCCTTGGAAATCAGCCCCAGCATTTT. This encodes CASSLGAGALGNQPQHF.